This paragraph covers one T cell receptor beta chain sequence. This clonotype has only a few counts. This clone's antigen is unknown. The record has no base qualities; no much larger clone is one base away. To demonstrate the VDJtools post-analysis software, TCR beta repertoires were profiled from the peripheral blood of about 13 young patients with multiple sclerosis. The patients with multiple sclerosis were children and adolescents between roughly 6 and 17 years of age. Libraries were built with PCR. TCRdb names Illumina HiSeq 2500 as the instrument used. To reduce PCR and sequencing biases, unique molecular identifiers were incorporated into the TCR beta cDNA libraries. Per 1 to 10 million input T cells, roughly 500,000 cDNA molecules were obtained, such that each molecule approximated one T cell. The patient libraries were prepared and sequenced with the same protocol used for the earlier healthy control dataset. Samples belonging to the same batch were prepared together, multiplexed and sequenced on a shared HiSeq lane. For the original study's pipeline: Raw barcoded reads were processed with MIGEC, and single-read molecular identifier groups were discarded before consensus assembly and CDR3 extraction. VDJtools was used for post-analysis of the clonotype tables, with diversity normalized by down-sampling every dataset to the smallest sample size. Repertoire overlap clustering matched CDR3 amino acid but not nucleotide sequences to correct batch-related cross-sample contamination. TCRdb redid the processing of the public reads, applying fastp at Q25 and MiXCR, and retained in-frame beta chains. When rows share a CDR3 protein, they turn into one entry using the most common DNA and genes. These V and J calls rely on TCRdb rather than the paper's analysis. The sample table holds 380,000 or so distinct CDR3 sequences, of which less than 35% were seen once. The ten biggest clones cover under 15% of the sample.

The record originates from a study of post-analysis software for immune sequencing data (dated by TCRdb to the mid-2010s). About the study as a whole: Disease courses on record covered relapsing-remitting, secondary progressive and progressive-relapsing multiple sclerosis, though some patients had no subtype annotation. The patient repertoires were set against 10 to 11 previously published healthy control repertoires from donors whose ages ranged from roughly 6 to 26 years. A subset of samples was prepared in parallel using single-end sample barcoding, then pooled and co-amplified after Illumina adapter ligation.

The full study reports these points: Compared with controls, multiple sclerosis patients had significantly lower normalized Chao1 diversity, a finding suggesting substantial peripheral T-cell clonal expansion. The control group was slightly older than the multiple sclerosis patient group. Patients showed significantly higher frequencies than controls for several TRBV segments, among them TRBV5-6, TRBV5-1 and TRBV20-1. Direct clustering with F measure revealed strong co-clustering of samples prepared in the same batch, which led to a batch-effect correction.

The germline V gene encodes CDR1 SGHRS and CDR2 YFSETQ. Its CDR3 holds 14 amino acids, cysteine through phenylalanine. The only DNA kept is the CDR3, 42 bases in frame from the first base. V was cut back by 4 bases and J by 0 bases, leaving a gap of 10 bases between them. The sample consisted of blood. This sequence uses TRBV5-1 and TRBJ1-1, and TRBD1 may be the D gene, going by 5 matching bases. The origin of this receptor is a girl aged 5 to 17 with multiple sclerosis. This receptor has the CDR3 CASSLPGMNTEAFF. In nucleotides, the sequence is TGCGCCAGCAGCCTCCCAGGGATGAACACTGAAGCTTTCTTT.